Each of the 19 T cell receptor beta chains below was sequenced from the same sample in a study of T cell repertoires in cytomegalovirus infection. TCRdb called the reads again in MiXCR, with one record for every CDR3 protein. The sample includes nearly 650,000 distinct CDR3 sequences, roughly 24% of them seen just once. Sequences were obtained from CD8+ T cells from PBMCs. The source of these receptors is a human donor in good health (CMV status not recorded). Some clones in this sample may be carry-over from other donors' samples.

This chain links TRBV15 with TRBJ2-2, with D perhaps matching TRBD2 (6 bases). Germline V lookup: CDR1 LNHNV, CDR2 YYDKDF (reference sequence). CDR3 length equals 14 residues. V gave up 4 bases and J gave up 6 bases, with 12 bases separating them. CDR3 residues: CATSTAGFPGELFF. CDR3 in DNA: TGTGCCACCAGCACGGCGGGGTTCCCCGGGGAGCTGTTTTTT.

The chain links TRBV20-1 to TRBJ2-1; no reliable D call. Trimming pared 8 bases from V and 4 bases from J, leaving 9 bases between. Looked up from germline, CDR1 is DFQATT and CDR2 is SNEGSKA (reference sequence). The CDR3 contains 11 residues. The CDR3 DNA is TGCAGTCCGATCAGTTACAATGAGCAGTTCTTC. Encoded protein: CSPISYNEQFF.

This clonotype came up a few times. The CDR3 nucleotides are TGTGCCAGCAGCCAATATAAAGCCGTC. It encodes CASSQYKAV. V and J are TRBV14 and TRBJ2-7, with no clear D. There are 9 residues in the CDR3. Germline V CDR1 and CDR2: SGHDN, FVKESK.

This clonotype was picked up many times. The rearrangement joins TRBV7-9 to TRBJ2-2, with D maybe TRBD1 (5 bases). CDR1 is SEHNR and CDR2 is FQNEAQ in the germline V gene (reference sequence). Trimming removed 7 bases at V and 7 bases at J, with 10 bases between. This CDR3 is 12 amino acids long. This CDR3 reads CASTPDSGELFF. CDR3 DNA sequence: TGTGCCAGCACACCAGACAGCGGGGAGCTGTTTTTT.

The chain has TRBV5-1 and TRBJ1-1; 7 bases are a match to TRBD1. The V and J ends lost 4 bases and 1 base, in that order; junction bases with no gene match: 4. Germline CDR1 SGHRS, CDR2 YFSETQ. This CDR3 is 14 amino acids long. The CDR3 bases are TGCGCCAGCAGCGCAGGGGGGACGAACACTGAAGCTTTCTTT. It translates to CASSAGGTNTEAFF.

The V call is TRBV13, the J call TRBJ1-1; D perhaps matches TRBD1 (6 bases). Per germline, CDR1 PRHDT and CDR2 FYEKMQ (reference sequence). CDR3 size: 14 residues. V dropped 4 bases and J dropped 0 bases, with 9 bases sitting between them. This CDR3 reads CASSWTEMNTEAFF. DNA for the CDR3: TGTGCCAGCAGCTGGACAGAAATGAACACTGAAGCTTTCTTT.

Comments on this clonotype: One junction end disagrees with the germline gene, perhaps due to a read error. V and J are TRBV7-6 and TRBJ2-3, with TRBD1 identical over 8 bases. This CDR3 has 17 residues. The V gene's germline CDR1 is SGHVS and CDR2 FNYEAQ. The CDR3 DNA sequence: TGTGTCAGCAGCCTACTGACCGCGGACAGGGGCACAGATACGCAGTATTTT. Protein sequence: CVSSLLTADRGTDTQYF. Full variable domain (remainder filled in from reference TRBV7-6 and TRBJ2-3): GAGVSQSPRYKVTKRGQDVALRCDPISGHVSLYWYRQALGQGPEFLTYFNYEAQQDKSGLPNDRFSAERPEGSISTLTIQRTEQRDSAMYRCVSSLLTADRGTDTQYFGPGTRLTVL.

This clonotype was found many times. The chain carries TRBV7-2 and TRBJ2-2; no definite D call. The CDR3 totals 13 residues. V lost 6 bases and J lost 6, with 11 bases in between. CDR1 is SGHTA and CDR2 is FQGNSA in the germline V gene. CDR3 region: CASSPPSSGELFF. Written as DNA, the CDR3 is TGTGCCAGCAGTCCACCGTCGTCCGGGGAGCTGTTTTTT. The complete variable domain, with remaining parts taken from reference TRBV7-2 and TRBJ2-2, reads GAGVSQSPSNKVTEKGKDVELRCDPISGHTALYWYRQSLGQGLEFLIYFQGNSAPDKSGLPSDRFSAERTGGSVSTLTIQRTQQEDSAVYLCASSPPSSGELFFGEGSRLTVL.

V and J are TRBV28 and TRBJ2-7; D is ambiguous. Germline lookup yields CDR1 MDHEN and CDR2 SYDVKM. This CDR3 has 13 amino acids. Trimming took off 2 bases at V and 3 bases at J, with 8 bases between the two ends. DNA for the CDR3: TGTGCCAGCAGTTTACCCGAGAGCTACGAGCAGTACGTC. Amino acids: CASSLPESYEQYV.

The chain uses TRBV7-2 and TRBJ2-5; D call uncertain. The V gene lost 2 bases and the J gene lost 2 bases, with 9 bases spanning the gap. CDR1 and CDR2 (germline): SGHTA, FQGNSA. The CDR3 is 14 residues long. The CDR3 protein is CASSLNSPQETQYF. DNA of the CDR3: TGTGCCAGCAGCTTAAACAGCCCACAAGAGACCCAGTACTTC.

This clonotype appeared a few times. The chain has TRBV11-3 and TRBJ2-2; 14 positions agree with TRBD2. This CDR3 comprises 17 residues. The J segment lost 3 bases and the V segment lost 4 bases, leaving 4 bases of the junction unmatched. Germline assignment: CDR1 SGHNT and CDR2 YENEEA. The CDR3 DNA sequence: TGTGCCAGCAGCTCGACTAGCGGGGGGGCCGACACCGGGGAGCTGTTTTTT. Its translation is CASSSTSGGADTGELFF.

This clonotype was observed once. Compared with germline, one end of the junction differs, possibly owing to a read error. The gene calls are TRBV6-2 or TRBV6-3 and TRBJ2-3, with D hard to call. This CDR3 is built from 14 residues. Germline V gives CDR1 MNHEY, CDR2 SVGEGT. CDR3 residues: CVSSWWSVEDTQYF. The DNA of the CDR3 is TGTGTCAGCAGTTGGTGGTCGGTGGAAGATACGCAGTATTTT.

The table lists this clonotype with a few counts. This sequence joins TRBV2 and TRBJ2-7, with 7 positions matching TRBD2. Looked up from germline, CDR1 is SNHLY and CDR2 is FYNNEI. There are 15 residues in the CDR3. Trimming cost V 4 bases and J 2 bases; bases outside gene matches: 8. CDR3 sequence: CASSAGGSQTYEQYF. Written as DNA, the CDR3 is TGTGCCAGCAGTGCCGGGGGGTCGCAGACCTACGAGCAGTACTTC.

This clonotype was seen repeatedly, ten times or more. The genes are TRBV7-2 and TRBJ1-2, with a weak D call TRBD1 (5 bases). V was clipped by 5 bases and J by 5 bases, with 9 bases between them. The germline CDR1 and CDR2 sequences are SGHTA and FQGNSA. The CDR3 contains 12 residues. The CDR3 spells CASSGREYGYTF. In DNA form, the CDR3 reads TGTGCCAGCAGCGGCAGGGAGTATGGCTACACCTTC.

This clonotype was counted at least ten times. CDR3 nucleotides: TGTGCCAGCAGCTTAGAGGCTTCCGAGCAGTTCTTC. Its protein is CASSLEASEQFF. The chain combines TRBV7-2 with TRBJ2-1; D is unclear. Germline V lookup: CDR1 SGHTA, CDR2 FQGNSA. The CDR3 covers 12 residues. Trimming pared 1 base from V and 10 bases from J, leaving 8 bases between.

A few counts support this clonotype. This chain uses TRBV28 with TRBJ2-7, with D perhaps TRBD1 or TRBD2 (5 bases each). The V gene's germline CDR1 is MDHEN and CDR2 SYDVKM. The V end was cut by 5 bases, the J end by 6 bases, with 11 bases between. This CDR3 is built from 12 residues. DNA of the CDR3: TGTGCCAGCAGTCACTACGGGGCCGAGCAGTACGTC. This codes for CASSHYGAEQYV.

This clonotype was recorded a few times. This rearrangement joins TRBV25-1 to TRBJ1-2, with TRBD1 matching 7 bases. CDR1 and CDR2 (germline): MGHDK, SYGVNS. V shed 6 bases, J shed 2 bases, and the junction held 12 bases outside the gene matches. The CDR3 is made up of 16 amino acids. The CDR3 loop is CASSDPTTGKNYGYTF. The CDR3 DNA is TGTGCCAGCAGCGATCCTACGACAGGGAAAAACTATGGCTACACCTTC.

This clonotype came up a few times. The gene calls are TRBV6-2 or TRBV6-3 and TRBJ1-1, with D maybe TRBD1 (5 bases). Germline values: CDR1 MNHEY, CDR2 SVGEGT. CDR3 length equals 13 residues. The V and J ends lost 0 bases and 11 bases respectively, with 13 bases between them. CDR3: CASSYSGPRDAFF. Written as DNA, the CDR3 is TGTGCCAGCAGTTACTCGGGGCCTCGCGATGCTTTCTTT.

This chain connects TRBV7-3 to TRBJ2-3; TRBD2 matches 8 bases. V shed 1 base and J 8 bases; nucleotides not matched to a gene: 17. Per the germline V gene, CDR1 is SGHTA and CDR2 is FQGTGA. The CDR3 sequence is 18 residues long. The CDR3 DNA follows: TGTGCCAGCAGCTTAATCGCCCGGGGGACTAGTAATCCGGGTACGCAGTATTTT. Its protein product is CASSLIARGTSNPGTQYF.